A single sample is the source of the 5 T cell receptor beta chains below, sequenced in a study of blood T cell repertoires in COVID-19 (dated by TCRdb to 2020 to 2021). Libraries were made using the immunoSEQ multiplex PCR assay. As stored in TCRdb, this immuneACCESS dataset retains in-frame rearrangements with V and J assigned. A fraction of the clones does not appear; measured against another copy, unresolved V genes explain less than half of the discrepancy, and the remainder lacks a known reason. This sample is represented by roughly 230,000 clones; 89% of them were singletons. Of the sample, 4.6% falls within the top ten clones. Sequencing was carried out using peripheral blood. These receptors were collected from a woman aged 40 to 49 who had recovered from COVID-19.

The rearrangement links TRBV6-2 or TRBV6-3 to TRBJ2-1; 8 nucleotides align to TRBD1. Germline CDR1 reads MNHEY; CDR2 reads SVGEGT. Trimming cost V 5 bases and J 4 bases; bases outside gene matches: 7. The CDR3 extends over 15 amino acids. In nucleotides, the CDR3 is TGTGCCAGCAGTACTGGACAGGGCCCATACAATGAGCAGTTCTTC. Its protein is CASSTGQGPYNEQFF.

The CDR3 protein is CASSRNDRNTEAFF. The CDR3 DNA reads TGTGCCAGCAGTCGAAATGACAGGAACACTGAAGCTTTCTTT. The chain recombines TRBV6-5 with TRBJ1-1; D perhaps matches TRBD1 (5 bases). Germline lookup yields CDR1 MNHEY and CDR2 SVGAGI. V shed 5 bases and J shed 1 base, with 11 bases lying between them. The CDR3 totals 14 residues.

J is TRBJ2-7 and V is TRBV27, with a weak D call TRBD1 (6 bases). This CDR3 has 15 amino acids. Germline CDR1 MNHEY, CDR2 SMNVEV (reference sequence). Trimming cost V 6 bases and J 2 bases, with 17 bases left between them. CDR3 sequence reads: CASREDSLTTYEQYF. CDR3 nucleotide sequence: TGTGCCAGCAGAGAGGACAGTTTAACTACCTACGAGCAGTACTTC.

The chain recombines TRBV13 with TRBJ2-1; the D gene is possibly TRBD1 (5 bases). Trimming cost V 3 bases and J 0 bases, with 12 bases left between them. The CDR3 contains 16 residues. Germline values: CDR1 PRHDT, CDR2 FYEKMQ (reference sequence). The CDR3: CASSFSGISSYNEQFF. CDR3 sequence (DNA): TGTGCCAGCAGCTTTTCAGGGATCAGCTCCTACAATGAGCAGTTCTTC.

The chain couples TRBV6-5 to TRBJ1-2; TRBD1 matches at 7 bases. The V gene end was trimmed by 7 bases and the J gene end by 4 bases; junction bases not matched to a gene: 6. The CDR3 consists of 13 residues. The germline V gene encodes CDR1 MNHEY and CDR2 SVGAGI. The CDR3 loop is CASKQGTSYGYTF. The CDR3 DNA sequence: TGTGCCAGCAAACAGGGGACCTCCTATGGCTACACCTTC.